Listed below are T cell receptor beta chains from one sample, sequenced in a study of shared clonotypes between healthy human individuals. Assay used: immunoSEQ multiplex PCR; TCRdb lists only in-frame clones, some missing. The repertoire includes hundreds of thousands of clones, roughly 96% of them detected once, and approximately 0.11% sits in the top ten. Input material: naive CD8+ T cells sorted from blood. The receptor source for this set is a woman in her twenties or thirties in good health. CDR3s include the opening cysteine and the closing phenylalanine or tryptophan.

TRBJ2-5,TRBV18,CASSPVTDNQETQYF
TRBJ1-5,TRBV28,CASSFWDRGGNQPQHF
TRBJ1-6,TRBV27,CASRVQGGMLPLHF
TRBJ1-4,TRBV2,CASSAIRDGGPKLFF
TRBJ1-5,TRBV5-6,CASSLGQRNQPQHF
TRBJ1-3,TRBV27,CASSEGVSGNTIYF
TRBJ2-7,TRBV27,CASSFLGQGAPYEQYF
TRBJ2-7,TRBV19,CASSRLDSYEQYF
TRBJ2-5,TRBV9,CASSDSGRIKTQYF
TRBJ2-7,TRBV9,CASSVGAGKGYEQYF
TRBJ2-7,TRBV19,CASSIGRGDSYEQYF
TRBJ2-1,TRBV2,CASSESASSGLNEQFF
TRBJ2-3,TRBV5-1,CASSLRTTSTDTQYF
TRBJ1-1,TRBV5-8,CASSLGEYTEAFF
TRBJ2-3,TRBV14,CASSRGPTTDTQYF
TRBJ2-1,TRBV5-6,CASSPIPGRGSSYNEQFF
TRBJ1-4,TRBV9,CASSVDAATNEKLFF
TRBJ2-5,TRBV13,CASSWGTEETQYF